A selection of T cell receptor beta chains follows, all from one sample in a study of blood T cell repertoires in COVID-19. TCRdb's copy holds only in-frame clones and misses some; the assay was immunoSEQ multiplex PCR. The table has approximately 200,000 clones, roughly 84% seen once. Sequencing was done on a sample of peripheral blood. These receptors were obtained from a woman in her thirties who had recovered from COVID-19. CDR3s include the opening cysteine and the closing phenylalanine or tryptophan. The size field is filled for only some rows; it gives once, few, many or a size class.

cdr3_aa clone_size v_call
CASSTPSSGRTDTQYF NA TRBV7-9
CASSLGQGSTGTQYF NA TRBV7-3
CASSQMYSNQPQHF once TRBV3-1/TRBV3-2
CASSQIGAVDRGTYEQYF NA TRBV14
CASTSLGSGSRHNEQFF NA TRBV28
CSVGGGEQYF NA TRBV29-1
CAISNPGQGNTEAFF NA TRBV10-3
CASSQLRLGQHHSYEQYF NA TRBV4-1
CASSLQGSSYEQYF NA TRBV27
CASSPDIANYGYTF few TRBV7-8